This T cell receptor (beta chain) was retrieved from a study of T cell responses to AZD1222 COVID-19 vaccine. General study points: Within unmutated variant regions lay the reported targets of nearly half of spike-specific TCRs. Among AZD1222 vaccinees, only six were seropositive at baseline. Clonal diversity was possibly underestimated; the donors were predominantly white British and more often female. No repertoire was sampled before or during the peak T cell response, only after it.

Note on this clone: Its antigen remains unknown.

The CDR3 has 14 amino acids. V lost 6 bases to trimming and J lost 0 bases, with 9 bases between them. Germline V CDR1 and CDR2: MDHEN, SYDVKM. Clones were sequenced by immunoSEQ multiplex PCR, and TCRdb holds only the in-frame ones, with some missing. The data contain 100,000 to 150,000 clones, roughly 90% of them singletons. This TCR was sampled from an adult in good health. Source: peripheral blood, taken on day 0 of AZD1222 vaccination. The chain recombines TRBV28 with TRBJ1-3; maybe TRBD1 (6 bases). CDR3: CASRRQASGNTIYF. For the CDR3, the DNA is TGTGCCAGCAGGCGACAGGCCTCTGGAAACACCATATATTTT.